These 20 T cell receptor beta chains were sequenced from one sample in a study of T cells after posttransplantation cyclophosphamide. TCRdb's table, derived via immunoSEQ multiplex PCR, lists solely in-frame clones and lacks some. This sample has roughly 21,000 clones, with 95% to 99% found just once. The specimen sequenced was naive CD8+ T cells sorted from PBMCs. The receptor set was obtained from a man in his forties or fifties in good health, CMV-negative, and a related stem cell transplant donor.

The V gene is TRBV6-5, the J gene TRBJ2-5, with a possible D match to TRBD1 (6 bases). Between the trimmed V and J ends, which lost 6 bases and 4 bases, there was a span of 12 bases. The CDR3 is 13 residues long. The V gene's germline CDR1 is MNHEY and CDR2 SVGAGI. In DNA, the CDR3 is TGTGCCAGCAGCGTGGGGGCGCCAGAGACCCAGTACTTC. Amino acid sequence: CASSVGAPETQYF.

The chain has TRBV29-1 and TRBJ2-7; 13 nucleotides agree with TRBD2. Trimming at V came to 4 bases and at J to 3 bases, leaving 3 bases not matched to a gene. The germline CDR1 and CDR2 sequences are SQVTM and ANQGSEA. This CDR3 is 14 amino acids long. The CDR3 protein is CSVVGTSGIYEQYF. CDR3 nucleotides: TGCAGCGTTGTAGGGACTAGCGGGATCTACGAGCAGTACTTC.

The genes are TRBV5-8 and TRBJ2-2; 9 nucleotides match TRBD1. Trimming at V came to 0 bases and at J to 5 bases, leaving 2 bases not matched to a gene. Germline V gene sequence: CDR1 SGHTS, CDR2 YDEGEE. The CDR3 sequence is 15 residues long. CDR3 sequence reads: CASSLGTGETGELFF. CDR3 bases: TGTGCCAGCAGCTTGGGGACAGGGGAGACCGGGGAGCTGTTTTTT.

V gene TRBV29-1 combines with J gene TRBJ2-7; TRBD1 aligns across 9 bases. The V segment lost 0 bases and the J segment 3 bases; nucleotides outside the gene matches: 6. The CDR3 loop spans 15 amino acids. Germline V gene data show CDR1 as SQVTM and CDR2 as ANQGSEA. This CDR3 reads CSVEDQDRGDYEQYF. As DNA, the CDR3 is TGCAGCGTTGAAGATCAGGACAGGGGAGACTACGAGCAGTACTTC.

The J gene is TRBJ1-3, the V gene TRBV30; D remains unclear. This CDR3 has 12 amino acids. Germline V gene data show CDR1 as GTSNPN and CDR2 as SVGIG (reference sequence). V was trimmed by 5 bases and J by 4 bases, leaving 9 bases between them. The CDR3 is CAWGESGNTIYF. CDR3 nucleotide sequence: TGTGCCTGGGGAGAATCGGGAAACACCATATATTTT.

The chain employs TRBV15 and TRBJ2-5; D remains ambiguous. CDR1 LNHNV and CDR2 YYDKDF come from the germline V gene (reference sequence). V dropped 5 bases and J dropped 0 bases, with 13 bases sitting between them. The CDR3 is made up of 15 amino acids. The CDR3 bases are TGTGCCACCAGCCGGAGCTACACTAACCAAGAGACCCAGTACTTC. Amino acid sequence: CATSRSYTNQETQYF. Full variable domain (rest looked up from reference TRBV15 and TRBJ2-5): DAMVIQNPRYQVTQFGKPVTLSCSQTLNHNVMYWYQQKSSQAPKLLFHYYDKDFNNEADTPDNFQSRRPNTSFCFLDIRSPGLGDTAMYLCATSRSYTNQETQYFGPGTRLLVL.

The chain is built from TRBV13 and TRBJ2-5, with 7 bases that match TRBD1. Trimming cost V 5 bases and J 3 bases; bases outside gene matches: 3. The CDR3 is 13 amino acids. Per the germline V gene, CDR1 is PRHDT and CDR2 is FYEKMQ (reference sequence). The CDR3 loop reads CASSPGTEETQYF. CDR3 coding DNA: TGTGCCAGCAGCCCTGGGACAGAAGAGACCCAGTACTTC.

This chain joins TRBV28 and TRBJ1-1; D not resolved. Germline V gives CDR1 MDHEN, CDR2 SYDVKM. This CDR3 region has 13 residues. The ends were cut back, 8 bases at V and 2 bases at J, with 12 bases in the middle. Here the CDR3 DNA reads TGTGCCAGCGGAATAGCGACTAACACTGAAGCTTTCTTT. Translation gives CASGIATNTEAFF.

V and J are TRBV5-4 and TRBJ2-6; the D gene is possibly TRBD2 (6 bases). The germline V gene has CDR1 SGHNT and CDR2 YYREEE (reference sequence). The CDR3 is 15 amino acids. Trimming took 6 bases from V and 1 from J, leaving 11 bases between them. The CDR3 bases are TGTGCCAGCACCTCGGGGGTATCTGGGGCCAACGTCCTGACTTTC. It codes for CASTSGVSGANVLTF.

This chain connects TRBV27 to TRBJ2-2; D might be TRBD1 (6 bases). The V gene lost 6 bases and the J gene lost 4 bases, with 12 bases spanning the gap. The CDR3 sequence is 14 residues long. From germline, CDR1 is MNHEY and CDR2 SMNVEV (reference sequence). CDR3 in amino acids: CASRAGTLTGELFF. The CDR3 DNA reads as TGTGCCAGCAGAGCCGGGACACTCACCGGGGAGCTGTTTTTT.

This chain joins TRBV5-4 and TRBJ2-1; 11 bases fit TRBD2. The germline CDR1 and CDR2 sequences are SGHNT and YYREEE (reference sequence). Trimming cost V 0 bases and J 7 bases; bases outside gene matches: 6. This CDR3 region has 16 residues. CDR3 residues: CASSLVGLAGSNEQFF. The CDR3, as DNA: TGTGCCAGCAGCTTGGTCGGACTAGCGGGCTCAAATGAGCAGTTCTTC.

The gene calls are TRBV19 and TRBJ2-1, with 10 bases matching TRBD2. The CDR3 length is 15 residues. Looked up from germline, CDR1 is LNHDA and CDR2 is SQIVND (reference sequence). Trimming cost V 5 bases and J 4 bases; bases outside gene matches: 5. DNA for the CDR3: TGTGCCAGTAGTTCCGCTAGCGGGAGATACAATGAGCAGTTCTTC. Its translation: CASSSASGRYNEQFF.

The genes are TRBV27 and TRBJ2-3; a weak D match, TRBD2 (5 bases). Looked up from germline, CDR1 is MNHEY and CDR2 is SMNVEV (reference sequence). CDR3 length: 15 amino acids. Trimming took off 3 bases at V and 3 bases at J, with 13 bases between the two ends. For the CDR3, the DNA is TGTGCCAGCAGTTTTGGCGTGAGGAGGACAGATACGCAGTATTTT. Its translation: CASSFGVRRTDTQYF.

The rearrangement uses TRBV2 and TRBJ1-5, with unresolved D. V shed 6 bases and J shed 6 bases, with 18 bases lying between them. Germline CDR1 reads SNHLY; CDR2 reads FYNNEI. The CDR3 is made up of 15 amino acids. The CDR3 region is CASSLLKSGSQPQHF. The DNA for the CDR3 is TGTGCCAGCAGCCTGCTCAAATCGGGGAGTCAGCCCCAGCATTTT.

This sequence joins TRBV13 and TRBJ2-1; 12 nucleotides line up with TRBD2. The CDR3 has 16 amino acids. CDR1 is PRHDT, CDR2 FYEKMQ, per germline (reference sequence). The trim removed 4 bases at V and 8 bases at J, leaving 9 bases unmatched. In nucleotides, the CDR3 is TGTGCCAGCAGCTCAATTCTAGCGGGAGGGCCTTATGAGCAGTTCTTC. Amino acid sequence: CASSSILAGGPYEQFF.

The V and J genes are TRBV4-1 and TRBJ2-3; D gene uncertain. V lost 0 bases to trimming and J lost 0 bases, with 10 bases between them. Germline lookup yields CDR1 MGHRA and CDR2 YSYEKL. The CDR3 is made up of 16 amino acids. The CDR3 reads CASSQESATSTDTQYF. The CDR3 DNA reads TGCGCCAGCAGCCAAGAATCCGCGACTAGCACAGATACGCAGTATTTT.

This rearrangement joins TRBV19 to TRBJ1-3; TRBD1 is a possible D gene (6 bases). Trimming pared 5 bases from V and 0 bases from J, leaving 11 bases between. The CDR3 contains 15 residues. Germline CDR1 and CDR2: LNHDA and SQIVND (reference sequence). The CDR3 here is CASSQDSSSGNTIYF. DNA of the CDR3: TGTGCCAGTAGTCAGGACAGTTCCTCTGGAAACACCATATATTTT.

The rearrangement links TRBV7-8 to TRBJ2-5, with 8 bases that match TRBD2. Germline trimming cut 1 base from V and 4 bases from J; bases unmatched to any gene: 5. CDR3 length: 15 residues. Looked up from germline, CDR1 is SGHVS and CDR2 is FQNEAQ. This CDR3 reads CASSLGLAGGETQYF. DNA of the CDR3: TGTGCCAGCAGCTTAGGTCTAGCGGGTGGAGAGACCCAGTACTTC.

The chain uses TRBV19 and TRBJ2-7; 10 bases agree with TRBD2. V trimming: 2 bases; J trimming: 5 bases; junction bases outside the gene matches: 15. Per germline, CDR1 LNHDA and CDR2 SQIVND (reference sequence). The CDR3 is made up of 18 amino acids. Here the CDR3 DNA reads TGTGCCAGTAGTATATCGCAAGGGTCGGGACTAGCGTACCACGAGCAGTACTTC. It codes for CASSISQGSGLAYHEQYF.

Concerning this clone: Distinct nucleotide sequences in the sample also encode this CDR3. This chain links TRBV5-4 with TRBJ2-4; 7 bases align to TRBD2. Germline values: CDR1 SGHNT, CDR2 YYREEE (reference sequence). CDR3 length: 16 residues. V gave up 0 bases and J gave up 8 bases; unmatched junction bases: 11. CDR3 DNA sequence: TGTGCCAGCAGCTTGGAGAGCAGCGGGAAAGGGGACATTCAGTACTTC. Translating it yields CASSLESSGKGDIQYF.